This TCR beta chain comes out of a study of T cell responses to AZD1222 COVID-19 vaccine. Regarding the study as a whole: Dominant CD4 TCR responses targeted spike regions 160-218 and 743-854. Repertoires in all cases were sampled only once the peak T cell response had passed. Clonal diversity was possibly underestimated; the donors were predominantly white British and more often female.

Germline V CDR1 and CDR2: ENHRY, SYGVKD. The CDR3 consists of 14 residues. After removal of 3 bases from V and 8 bases from J, the junction contained 5 bases not matched to a gene. For this clone: Its target is unknown.

Sequencing was performed with immunoSEQ multiplex PCR; in TCRdb, only in-frame clones are kept and a portion is missing. Here the sample spans some 160,000 clones, roughly nine tenths being singletons. The receptor's source is an adult who received the AZD1222 COVID-19 vaccine. The chain has TRBV10-3 and TRBJ2-1; 9 bases are shared with TRBD1. Specimen: peripheral blood, collected 28 days after the second AZD1222 dose. The DNA for the CDR3 is TGTGCCATCAGTGAAGACAGGGGGATTGATGAGCAGTTCTTC. It yields the protein CAISEDRGIDEQFF.